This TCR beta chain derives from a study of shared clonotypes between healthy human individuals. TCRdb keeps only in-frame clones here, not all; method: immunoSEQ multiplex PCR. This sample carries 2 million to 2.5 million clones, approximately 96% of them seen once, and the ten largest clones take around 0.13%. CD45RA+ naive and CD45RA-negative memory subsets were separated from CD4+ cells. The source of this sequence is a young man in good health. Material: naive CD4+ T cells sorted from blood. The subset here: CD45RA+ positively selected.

For the CDR3, the DNA is TGTGCCAGCAGTGGTGGTAGCGGGCCCCGGGTTTTGTGGTTCGAGCAGTACTTC. Its translation is CASSGGSGPRVLWFEQYF. This chain links TRBV27 with TRBJ2-7; TRBD2 agrees at 7 bases. This CDR3 is built from 18 residues. Germline CDR1 is MNHEY and CDR2 is SMNVEV (reference sequence). V shed 5 bases and J 6 bases; nucleotides not matched to a gene: 22.